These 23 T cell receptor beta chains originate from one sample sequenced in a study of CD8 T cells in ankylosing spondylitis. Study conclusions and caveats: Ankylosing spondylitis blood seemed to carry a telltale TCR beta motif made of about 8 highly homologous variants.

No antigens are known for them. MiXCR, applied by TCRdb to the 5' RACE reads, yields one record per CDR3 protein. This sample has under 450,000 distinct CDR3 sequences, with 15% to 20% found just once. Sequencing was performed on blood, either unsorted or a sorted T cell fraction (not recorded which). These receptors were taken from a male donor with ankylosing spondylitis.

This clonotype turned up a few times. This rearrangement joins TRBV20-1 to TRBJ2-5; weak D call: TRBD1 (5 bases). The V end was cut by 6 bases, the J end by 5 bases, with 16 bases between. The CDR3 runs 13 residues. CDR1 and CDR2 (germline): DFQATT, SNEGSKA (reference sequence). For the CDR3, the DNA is TGCAGTGCCCCAGGGCGGCTAGGGGAGACCCAGTACTTC. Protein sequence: CSAPGRLGETQYF.

The CDR3 spells CASTSGTSGTYEQYF. CDR3 coding DNA: TGTGCCAGCACCTCCGGGACTAGCGGGACCTACGAGCAGTACTTC. The chain carries TRBV3-1 and TRBJ2-7; the match to TRBD2 covers 13 bases. The ends lost 7 bases at V and 2 bases at J; junction bases unmatched: 5. Germline lookup yields CDR1 LGHDT and CDR2 YNNKEL (reference sequence). CDR3 length: 15 amino acids.

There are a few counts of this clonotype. CDR3: CASSFSGSSNQPQHF. CDR3 nucleotides: TGTGCCAGCAGTTTTAGCGGGAGTAGCAATCAGCCCCAGCATTTT. This chain joins TRBV28 and TRBJ1-5; D remains ambiguous. CDR3 length: 15 residues. The germline V and J ends were trimmed by 3 bases and 0 bases, with 9 bases remaining between them. The germline V gene has CDR1 MDHEN and CDR2 SYDVKM.

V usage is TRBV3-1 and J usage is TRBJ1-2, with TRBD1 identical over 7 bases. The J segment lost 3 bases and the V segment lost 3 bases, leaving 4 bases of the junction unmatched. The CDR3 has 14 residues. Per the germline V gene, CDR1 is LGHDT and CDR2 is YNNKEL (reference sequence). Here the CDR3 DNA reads TGTGCCAGCAGCCAGGGACAGAGGGACTATGGCTACACCTTC. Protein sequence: CASSQGQRDYGYTF. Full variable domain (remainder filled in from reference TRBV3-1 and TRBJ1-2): DTAVSQTPKYLVTQMGNDKSIKCEQNLGHDTMYWYKQDSKKFLKIMFSYNNKELIINETVPNRFSPKSPDKAHLNLHINSLELGDSAVYFCASSQGQRDYGYTFGSGTRLTVV.

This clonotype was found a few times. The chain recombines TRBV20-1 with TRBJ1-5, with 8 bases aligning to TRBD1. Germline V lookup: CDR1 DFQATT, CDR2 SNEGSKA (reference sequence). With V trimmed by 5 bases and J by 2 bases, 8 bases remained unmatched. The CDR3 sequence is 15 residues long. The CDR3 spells CSAQSGQGGNQPQHF. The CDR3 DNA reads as TGCAGTGCTCAAAGTGGACAGGGCGGCAATCAGCCCCAGCATTTT.

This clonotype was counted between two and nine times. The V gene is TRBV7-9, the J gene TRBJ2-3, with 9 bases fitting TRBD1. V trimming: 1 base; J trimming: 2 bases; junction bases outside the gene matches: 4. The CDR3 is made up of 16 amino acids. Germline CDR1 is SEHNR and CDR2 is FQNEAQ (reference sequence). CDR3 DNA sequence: TGTGCCAGCAGCTTAGGGGACAGGGCATACACAGATACGCAGTATTTT. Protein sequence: CASSLGDRAYTDTQYF.

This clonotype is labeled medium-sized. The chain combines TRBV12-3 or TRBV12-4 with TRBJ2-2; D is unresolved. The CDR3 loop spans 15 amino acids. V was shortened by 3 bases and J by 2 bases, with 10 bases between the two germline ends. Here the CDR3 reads CASSFYQVNTGELFF. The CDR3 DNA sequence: TGTGCCAGCAGTTTTTACCAGGTTAACACCGGGGAGCTGTTTTTT.

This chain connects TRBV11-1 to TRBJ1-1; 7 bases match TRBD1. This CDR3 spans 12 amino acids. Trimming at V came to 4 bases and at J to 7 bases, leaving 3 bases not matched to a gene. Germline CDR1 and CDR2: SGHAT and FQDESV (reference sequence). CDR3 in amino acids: CASSWGQNEAFF. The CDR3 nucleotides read TGTGCCAGCAGCTGGGGACAGAATGAAGCTTTCTTT.

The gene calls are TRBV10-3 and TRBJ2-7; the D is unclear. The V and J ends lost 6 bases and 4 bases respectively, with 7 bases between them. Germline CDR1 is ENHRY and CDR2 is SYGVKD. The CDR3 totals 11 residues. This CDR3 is CAIRGEYEQYF. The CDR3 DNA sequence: TGTGCCATCAGAGGAGAATACGAGCAGTACTTC.

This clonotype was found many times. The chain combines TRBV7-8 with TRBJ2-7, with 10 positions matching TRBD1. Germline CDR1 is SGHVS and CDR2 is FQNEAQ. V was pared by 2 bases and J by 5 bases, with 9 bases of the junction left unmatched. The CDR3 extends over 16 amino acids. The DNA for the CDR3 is TGTGCCAGCAGCTTATTGGGACAGGGGATTTTGGACGAGCAGTACTTC. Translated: CASSLLGQGILDEQYF.

The CDR3 is CASSLKRGSWSPLHF. CDR3 in DNA: TGTGCCAGCAGCTTGAAGAGGGGCAGTTGGTCACCCCTCCACTTT. This chain links TRBV5-8 with TRBJ1-6; TRBD1 might be the D (5 bases). V was cut by 1 base and J by 10 bases, with 15 bases left in between. The CDR3 covers 15 residues. Looked up from germline, CDR1 is SGHTS and CDR2 is YDEGEE.

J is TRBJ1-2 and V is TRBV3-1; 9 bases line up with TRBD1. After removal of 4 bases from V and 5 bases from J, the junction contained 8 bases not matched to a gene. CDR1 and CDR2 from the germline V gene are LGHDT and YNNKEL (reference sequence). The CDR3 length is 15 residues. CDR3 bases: TGTGCCAGCAGCCCCGGGACAGGGTTACAGTATGGCTACACCTTC. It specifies CASSPGTGLQYGYTF.

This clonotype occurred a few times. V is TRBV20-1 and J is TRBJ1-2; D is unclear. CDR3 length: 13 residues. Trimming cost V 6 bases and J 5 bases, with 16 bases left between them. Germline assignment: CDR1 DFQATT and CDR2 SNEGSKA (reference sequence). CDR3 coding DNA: TGCAGTGCCCTATTAAACTCCGCGTATGGCTACACCTTC. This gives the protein CSALLNSAYGYTF.

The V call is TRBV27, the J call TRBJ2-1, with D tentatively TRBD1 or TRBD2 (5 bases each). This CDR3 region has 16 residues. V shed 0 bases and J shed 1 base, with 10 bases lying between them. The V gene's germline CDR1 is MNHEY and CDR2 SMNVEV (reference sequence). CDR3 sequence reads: CASSLSGTPSYNEQFF. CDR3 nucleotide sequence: TGTGCCAGCAGTTTATCGGGGACGCCTTCCTACAATGAGCAGTTCTTC.

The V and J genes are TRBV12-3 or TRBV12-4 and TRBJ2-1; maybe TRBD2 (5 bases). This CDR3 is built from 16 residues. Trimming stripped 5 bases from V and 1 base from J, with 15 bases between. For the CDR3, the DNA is TGTGCCAGCAGTCCGCGTGAGGGAAGGTCCTACAATGAGCAGTTCTTC. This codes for CASSPREGRSYNEQFF.

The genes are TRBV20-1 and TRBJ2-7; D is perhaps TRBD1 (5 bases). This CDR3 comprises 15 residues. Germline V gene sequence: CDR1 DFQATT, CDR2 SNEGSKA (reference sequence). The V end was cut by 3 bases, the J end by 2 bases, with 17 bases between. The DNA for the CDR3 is TGCAGTGCTAGCCGGATAGGTGCAGGGACCTACGAGCAGTACTTC. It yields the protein CSASRIGAGTYEQYF.

The CDR3 region has the DNA TGTGCCAGCAGCTTAGGTCTTTCGAGCTCCTACAATGAGCAGTTCTTC. Translating it yields CASSLGLSSSYNEQFF. V gene TRBV7-3 combines with J gene TRBJ2-1; D is undetermined. CDR1 and CDR2 from the germline V gene are SGHTA and FQGTGA. The CDR3 is 16 amino acids. V was cut by 2 bases and J by 0 bases, with 11 bases left in between.

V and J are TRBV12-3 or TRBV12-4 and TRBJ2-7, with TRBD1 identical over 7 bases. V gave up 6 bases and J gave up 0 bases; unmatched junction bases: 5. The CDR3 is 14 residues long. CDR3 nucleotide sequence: TGTGCCAGCAGCAAGGGACAGCCCTCCTACGAGCAGTACTTC. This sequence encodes CASSKGQPSYEQYF.

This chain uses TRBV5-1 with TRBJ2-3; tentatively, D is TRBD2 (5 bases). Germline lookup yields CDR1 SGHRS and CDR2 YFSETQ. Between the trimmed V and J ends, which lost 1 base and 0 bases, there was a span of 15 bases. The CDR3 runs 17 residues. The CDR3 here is CASSLRENQRSTDTQYF. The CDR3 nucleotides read TGCGCCAGCAGCTTGCGCGAAAACCAGCGGAGCACAGATACGCAGTATTTT.

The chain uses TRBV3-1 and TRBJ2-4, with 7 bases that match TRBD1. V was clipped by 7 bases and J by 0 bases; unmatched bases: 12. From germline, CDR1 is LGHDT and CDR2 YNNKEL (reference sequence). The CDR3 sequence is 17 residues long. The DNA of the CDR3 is TGTGCCAGCACCACCCGACAGGGTTCTCTAGCCAAAAACATTCAGTACTTC. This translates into CASTTRQGSLAKNIQYF.

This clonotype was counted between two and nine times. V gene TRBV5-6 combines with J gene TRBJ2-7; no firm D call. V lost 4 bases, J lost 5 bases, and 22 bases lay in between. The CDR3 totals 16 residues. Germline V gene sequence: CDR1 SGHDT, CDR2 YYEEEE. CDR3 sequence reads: CASSPFRAQGWDEQYF. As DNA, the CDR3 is TGTGCCAGCAGCCCTTTCCGGGCCCAAGGATGGGACGAGCAGTACTTC.

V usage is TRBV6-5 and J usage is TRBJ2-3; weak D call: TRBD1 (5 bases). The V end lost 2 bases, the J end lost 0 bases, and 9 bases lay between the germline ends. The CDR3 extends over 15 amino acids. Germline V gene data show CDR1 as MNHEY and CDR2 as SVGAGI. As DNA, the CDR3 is TGTGCCAGCAGTTACGTGGCAGGGAGCACAGATACGCAGTATTTT. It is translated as CASSYVAGSTDTQYF.

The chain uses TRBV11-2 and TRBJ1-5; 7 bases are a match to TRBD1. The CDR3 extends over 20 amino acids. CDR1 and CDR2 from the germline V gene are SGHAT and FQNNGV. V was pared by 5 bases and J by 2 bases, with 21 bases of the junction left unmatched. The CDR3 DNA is TGTGCCAGCAGCCCAGGGCCAGGGCAGGGGGGGGGTTATGGCAATCAGCCCCAGCATTTT. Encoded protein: CASSPGPGQGGGYGNQPQHF.